One T cell receptor beta chain is described in this entry. This clone was recorded only once. Which antigen it targets is not known. No much larger clonotype is one base removed from it; base qualities were not supplied. The cohort consisted of hundreds of healthy bone marrow donors. At the time of sampling, all cohort members were nominally healthy, though unrecorded immune exposures were likely present. The donor tested CMV seronegative and was one of the 352 seronegative cohort members. Every donor gave a peripheral blood sample, and the peripheral blood mononuclear cells from that sample were used for TCR beta sequencing. Genomic DNA extraction from the blood cell samples was performed with the Qiagen DNeasy Blood Extraction Kit. These data originate in a study of cytomegalovirus exposure and HLA in healthy donors (dated by TCRdb to about 2017). Some background on the complete study: In an earlier analysis of fewer than 750 of the donors, roughly 300 Gb of sequence data and 100 million or so unique TCR beta sequences from roughly 180 million T cells were reported. Both class I and class II loci were covered by HLA typing, at four-digit resolution. The study used immunosequencing to profile the T cell repertoires of approximately 640 subjects and linked those repertoires to cytomegalovirus serostatus. High-throughput TCR immunosequencing, statistical association of individual TCRs with disease status, and machine learning were combined to predict cytomegalovirus infection status. Every repertoire in the discovery cohort had been generated on one and the same sequencing platform. In a later genetic analysis, genome-wide SNP genotypes for about 55% of the 666 donors were used, and that subset was treated as a discovery cohort. Typing coverage varied by locus: roughly 620-640 donors for A, B, C, DRB1 and DQB1; more than 500 for DQA1; around 610 for DPA1; under 490 for DPB1. Alongside the repertoire data, information on donor age, sex, ethnicity and CMV serostatus was compiled. In the later analysis, no new phenotypic data were used to find candidate immune exposures; instead, reliance was placed on TCR beta sequences and their occurrence across donors. Several DR-DQ haplotypes were treated as single units for association and clustering because of strong linkage in the cohort. An earlier analysis of 587 of the donors applied high-throughput TCR beta sequencing to assess whether each TCR beta V gene segment acted as functional or pseudogenic. Among the roughly 380 genotyped donors, approximately 77% belonged to the genetic ancestry cluster associated with self-reported Caucasian donors. To study patterns of TCR occurrence, a later analysis re-analyzed previously published TCR beta repertoires from 700 or so donors and added high-resolution HLA genotyping. An early release that covered around 590 HLA-typed donors contained approximately 300 gigabases of sequencing data and 65 million to 100 million unique TCR sequences. In addition to the first cohort of around 670 subjects, a separate validation cohort of 100 to 150 different subjects was used. The study was designed to test whether signatures of past pathogen exposure could be identified by cataloging public T cell receptors. Among 300 to 500 genotyped donors of the cohort, an average of approximately 240,000 unique TCR beta nucleotide sequences was sequenced per donor, of which 15% to 20% were non-productive. The paper as a whole reports these results and caveats: According to the authors, the approach could potentially be generalized to other disease states and immunological phenotypes. V-gene and J-gene trimming of TCR beta chains was associated with a missense DCLRE1C variant in a later genetic analysis, and the association was replicated in an independent cohort. In both the original and validation cohorts, the classifier was reported to diagnose cytomegalovirus status with high specificity and sensitivity. When HLA alleles, especially DR and DQ, strongly co-occurred, TCR associations were difficult to assign to individual alleles. Across donors, most TCR sequences were observed very rarely, whereas some public TCRs were present in many individuals. In a later analysis, the rate of TCR association differed among HLA loci, with DRB1 alleles having the most associated TCRs and HLA-C alleles having the fewest. In a later analysis, HLA-associated TCR beta chains showed more clonal expansion and lower generation probabilities than non-associated chains that were equally common. Because HLA typing was unavailable for some donors at each locus, only the typed subset was used in association tests. In an earlier analysis of 500 to 650 of the donors, most TCR beta V segments appeared in productive rearrangements about 87% or about 30% of the time, broadly matching IMGT annotations. A cluster of highly shared sequence variants was judged likely to represent a technical artifact of the sequencing pipeline. CMV serostatus was the only immune exposure information available for the cohort. The presence/absence analyses assumed that sequencing depth was roughly uniform across donors, and that assumption may not be true. Some IMGT-functional V segments, including TRBV6-2 and TRBV6-3, could not be told apart with the 87-base-pair reads, so those segments were excluded. Three of the identified cytomegalovirus-associated TCR beta chains were confirmed in vitro to be specific for cytomegalovirus antigens. Correlated functional status among segregating V segments might be attributable to linkage disequilibrium, but an unknown experimental factor could not be ruled out. In this cohort, only TCR beta chains were sequenced, and detectable features were limited by the absence of alpha or paired-chain data. According to a later analysis, most CMV-associated TCR beta chains appeared to be HLA-restricted, and the HLA associations seemed to be driven largely by CMV exposure. Several of the top co-occurrence clusters appeared to be linked to parvovirus B19, influenza, CMV and Epstein-Barr virus, according to a later analysis. In a later analysis, some 17,000 TCR beta sequences were associated with specific HLA alleles at a false discovery rate of 0.05. In a later genetic analysis, fewer N-insertions in productive TCRs were reported among donors in an Asian-associated ancestry cluster than the roughly 640-donor mean. The earlier analysis of fewer than 750 of the donors excluded roughly 17 rarely observed V segments, including chromosome 9 orphons, because counts were too low. A total of roughly 160 TCR beta chains were listed by the study as associated with cytomegalovirus. A further reported finding was that TCR beta sequences accurately predicted the HLA-A and HLA-B alleles for most subjects in the first cohort.

Libraries were made using the immunoSEQ multiplex PCR assay. A mixture of 60 forward primers for TCR Vbeta segments and 13 reverse primers for TCR Jbeta segments was used in the multiplex PCR. A multiplex PCR assay on genomic DNA amplified the CDR3 region of rearranged TCR beta genes. Amplified TCR beta libraries were sequenced as 87-base-pair reads on the Illumina HiSeq System. The authors processed their data as follows. A later analysis counted approximately 74 million unique TCR beta chains across the 666 repertoires, and some 11 million of these chains were shared by at least two donors. Raw reads were error-corrected and collapsed into unique sequences by a nearest-neighbor algorithm in which closely related sequences were merged to remove PCR and sequencing errors. V, D and J gene segments were assigned by aligning CDR3 sequences to IMGT reference sequences. For a sequence to be retained, a match of at least six nucleotides was required to both a V gene segment and a J gene segment. Rearrangements were called productive when the CDR3 lacked stop codons and stayed in frame with V and J; all others were non-productive. CDR3 was defined by IMGT convention, running from the second conserved V-encoded cysteine to the conserved J-encoded phenylalanine. Sequences without an unambiguous match to a single V gene segment were excluded from the earlier analysis of about 640 of the donors. An earlier analysis of 500 to 700 of the donors classified V segments as functional when productive rearrangements were above 56.7% and as segregating when the standard deviation between donors was above 5%. A statistical classification framework was built for diagnosing cytomegalovirus status from the catalog of TCR beta chain sequences. In a later analysis, TCR nucleotide sequences were compared against IMGT/GENE-DB human TR gene sequences so that V and J genes could be assigned. In a later analysis, CDR3 sequences and most-parsimonious VDJ recombination scenarios were assigned using the TCRdist pipeline. In a later analysis, each TCR beta chain was defined by its CDR3 amino acid sequence together with its V-gene family, and reads without a unique V-gene family were excluded. As a way to deal with suspected cross-contamination and a sequencing artifact, a later analysis dropped 450 to 600 nucleotide sequences that were highly shared and had low generation probability. A later analysis calculated a clonal expansion index for each public chain from normalized within-repertoire ranks of inferred template counts. In a later analysis, generation probabilities were computed with a VDJ recombination model fitted to out-of-frame rearrangements, and the resulting probabilities were checked against IGoR. In a later analysis, TCR-TCR, TCR-HLA and TCR-CMV co-occurrence was scored with hypergeometric tests, and a repertoire-size bias correction was applied to TCR pairs. A later analysis estimated false discovery rates by permuting HLA or CMV assignments 20 times. A later analysis grouped co-occurring TCRs with DBSCAN, adding TCRdist sequence similarity when clustering within HLA-allele-positive subsets. Repertoires with fewer than 30,000 or more than 120,000 public chains were left out of co-occurrence clustering, as were five repertoires with anomalous nucleotide sharing. Held by TCRdb, this immuneACCESS table contains in-frame sequences only and omits some clones. Under half of the omission traces to an unresolved V gene where checked; the cause of the rest is unknown. V, J and clone size were drawn from that table, and D and trimming were deduced from the DNA. The sample includes about 120,000 clones, with around 70% observed a single time. More than 1.5% of the sample goes to the ten largest clones.

In the germline V gene, CDR1 corresponds to MDHEN and CDR2 to SYDVKM. From its cysteine to its phenylalanine, the CDR3 spans 15 amino acids. Kept here is only the CDR3 DNA, which spans 45 bases and is read in frame from base 1. V is trimmed back by 5 bases and J by 9 bases, and the junction contains 10 bases that no gene match accounts for. Sequenced: PBMCs. This receptor was taken from a young woman in good health and CMV-seronegative. The V gene is TRBV28 and the J gene is TRBJ1-6; TRBD1 lines up with 7 middle nucleotides. Here is the DNA: TGTGCCAGCAGTCCAACGACAGGGACGGGTTCACCCCTCCACTTT. This gives the protein CASSPTTGTGSPLHF.